Below, 10 T cell receptor beta chains from the same sample are listed, as sequenced in a study of T cells after yellow fever vaccination. MiXCR was run by TCRdb on the 5' RACE reads, yielding one entry per CDR3 protein. The sample shows under 550,000 distinct CDR3 sequences, 20% to 25% of them seen only once. The specimen comprised PBMCs, sampled about 21 days after the first yellow fever vaccination. These TCRs come from a man between 18 and 35 years old who received the YFV17D yellow fever vaccine.

To note about this clonotype: One end of the junction fails to match germline, which may point to a read error. The rearrangement joins TRBV27 to TRBJ1-5; 7 positions agree with TRBD1. This CDR3 spans 14 amino acids. Per the germline V gene, CDR1 is MNHEY and CDR2 is SMNVEV (reference sequence). The CDR3 bases are TGTGCCAGGGAGGGGGCTCTGAGCAGTCAGCCCCAGCATTTT. It specifies CAREGALSSQPQHF.

This chain connects TRBV15 to TRBJ2-5; D ambiguous. Per germline, CDR1 LNHNV and CDR2 YYDKDF (reference sequence). Trimming removed 0 bases at V and 5 bases at J, with 1 base between. This CDR3 comprises 11 residues. Here the CDR3 reads CATSRDETQYF. The DNA for the CDR3 is TGTGCCACCAGCAGAGACGAGACCCAGTACTTC.

V gene TRBV20-1 combines with J gene TRBJ2-5, with D perhaps matching TRBD1 or TRBD2 (5 bases each). Trimming took 1 base from V and 3 from J, leaving 18 bases between them. The CDR3 runs 16 residues. Germline loops: CDR1 DFQATT, CDR2 SNEGSKA (reference sequence). CDR3 loop: CSARVGAGWDKETQYF. The CDR3 DNA reads as TGCAGTGCTAGAGTCGGGGCAGGGTGGGATAAAGAGACCCAGTACTTC.

In its sample, this clonotype was seen a few times. The chain has TRBV6-1 and TRBJ2-2; tentative D call: TRBD2 (6 bases). This CDR3 is 13 amino acids long. V shed 8 bases and J shed 5 bases, with 12 bases lying between them. In germline, CDR1 is MNHNS, CDR2 SASEGT. CDR3 nucleotide sequence: TGTGCCAGCGGGGGGACTGTGACCGGGGAGCTGTTTTTT. Protein sequence: CASGGTVTGELFF.

CDR3 nucleotides: TGTGCCAGCAGGCGTCTGGCGGGGGGTCACACAGATACGCAGTATTTT. This gives the protein CASRRLAGGHTDTQYF. The V and J genes are TRBV5-5 and TRBJ2-3; 8 nucleotides align to TRBD2. The length of the CDR3 is 16 residues. J lost 2 bases, V lost 5 bases, and 10 bases had no gene match. Germline-derived CDR1 and CDR2 are SGHKS and YYEKEE (reference sequence).

This clonotype has more than one count but fewer than ten. The chain carries TRBV5-1 and TRBJ1-2, with 11 bases lining up with TRBD1. Germline lookup yields CDR1 SGHRS and CDR2 YFSETQ. V dropped 3 bases and J dropped 5; count of bases not matched to a gene: 6. The CDR3 is 15 residues long. The CDR3, as DNA: TGCGCCAGCAGCTCCGGGACAGGGGGAGCATATGGCTACACCTTC. Its protein product is CASSSGTGGAYGYTF.

The chain recombines TRBV6-1 with TRBJ1-1; the D gene is possibly TRBD1 (6 bases). Per the germline V gene, CDR1 is MNHNS and CDR2 is SASEGT. Trimming left V 11 bases short and J 11 bases short, with 15 bases between. This CDR3 contains 10 residues. Here the CDR3 DNA reads TGTGCCGGAGCGGACAGTCGGGCTTTCTTT. This sequence encodes CAGADSRAFF.

This clonotype was seen repeatedly, ten times or more. The chain employs TRBV11-2 and TRBJ2-5, with D perhaps matching TRBD2 (6 bases). Trimming stripped 3 bases from V and 4 bases from J, with 9 bases between. The CDR3 extends over 13 amino acids. Germline CDR1 SGHAT, CDR2 FQNNGV. Here the CDR3 DNA reads TGTGCCAGCAGCTTTGCCGGGGGAGAGACCCAGTACTTC. The encoded protein is CASSFAGGETQYF. The full variable domain, with the rest looked up from reference TRBV11-2 and TRBJ2-5, is EAGVAQSPRYKIIEKRQSVAFWCNPISGHATLYWYQQILGQGPKLLIQFQNNGVVDDSQLPKDRFSAERLKGVDSTLKIQPAKLEDSAVYLCASSFAGGETQYFGPGTRLLVL.

This clonotype came up a few times. The chain uses TRBV6-1 and TRBJ2-1, with TRBD1 identical over 8 bases. Germline V gives CDR1 MNHNS, CDR2 SASEGT. CDR3 length: 13 residues. The V gene end was trimmed by 5 bases and the J gene end by 9 bases; junction bases not matched to a gene: 6. The CDR3 reads CASSTGQGSEQFF. CDR3 DNA sequence: TGTGCCAGCAGTACCGGACAGGGCAGTGAGCAGTTCTTC.

The sample holds a few counts of this clonotype. The CDR3 here is CASSRPQGLYGYTF. As DNA, the CDR3 is TGTGCCAGCAGCCGACCACAGGGGCTCTATGGCTACACCTTC. The chain combines TRBV4-2 with TRBJ1-2, with 7 positions matching TRBD1. Germline-derived CDR1 and CDR2 are LGHNA and YNFKEQ. The V and J ends lost 4 bases and 4 bases, in that order; junction bases with no gene match: 6. The CDR3 contains 14 residues.